One and the same sample provided the 5 T cell receptor beta chains below, sequenced in a study of neoadjuvant anti-PD-1 for oral cavity cancer. Measured with immunoSEQ multiplex PCR; TCRdb has only the in-frame clones, and not every one. Among over 65,000 clones listed, roughly 90% were seen once. Time point in this sample: after neoadjuvant nivolumab, at surgical resection. The input for sequencing was PBMCs, taken after nivolumab (anti-PD-1) treatment. These receptors originate from a person aged 40-85 years with oral cavity squamous cell carcinoma.

This clone was counted only a few times. The rearrangement joins TRBV6-1 to TRBJ2-7; TRBD2 matches at 10 bases. CDR3 length: 16 amino acids. Germline loops: CDR1 MNHNS, CDR2 SASEGT. Trimming removed 2 bases from V and 2 bases from J; junction bases left unmatched: 6. The CDR3 region is CASSESSSGRAYEQYF. The CDR3 DNA sequence: TGTGCCAGCAGTGAAAGCTCTAGCGGGAGAGCCTACGAGCAGTACTTC.

V usage is TRBV4-1 and J usage is TRBJ1-6; D is perhaps TRBD1 (5 bases). In germline, CDR1 is MGHRA, CDR2 YSYEKL. The CDR3 has 15 amino acids. With 0 bases removed from V and 10 bases from J, the gap between germline ends came to 13 bases. This chain's CDR3 is CASSQDTQGWSPLHF. Written as DNA, the CDR3 is TGCGCCAGCAGCCAAGATACCCAGGGATGGTCACCCCTCCACTTT.

This chain uses TRBV20-1 with TRBJ2-1; the D is unclear. CDR1 is DFQATT, CDR2 SNEGSKA, per germline (reference sequence). The V gene lost 2 bases and the J gene lost 12 bases, with 8 bases spanning the gap. This CDR3 is 10 amino acids long. The CDR3 is CSARSPRQFF. CDR3 DNA sequence: TGCAGTGCTAGATCCCCGCGGCAGTTCTTC.

The chain carries TRBV28 and TRBJ2-1; perhaps TRBD2 as D (6 bases). CDR3 length: 12 amino acids. V was trimmed by 7 bases and J by 8 bases, leaving 12 bases between them. Germline values: CDR1 MDHEN, CDR2 SYDVKM. CDR3 region: CASMSRGDEQFF. CDR3 sequence (DNA): TGTGCCAGCATGTCGCGGGGAGATGAGCAGTTCTTC. The full variable domain, in which reference TRBV28 and TRBJ2-1 provide the parts outside the CDR3, is DVKVTQSSRYLVKRTGEKVFLECVQDMDHENMFWYRQDPGLGLRLIYFSYDVKMKEKGDIPEGYSVSREKKERFSLILESASTNQTSMYLCASMSRGDEQFFGPGTRLTVL.

A single count supports this clone. The gene calls are TRBV28 and TRBJ1-4; perhaps TRBD1 as D (6 bases). The germline V and J ends were trimmed by 5 bases and 2 bases, with 12 bases remaining between them. CDR1 and CDR2 (germline): MDHEN, SYDVKM. The CDR3 covers 15 residues. The CDR3 region has the DNA TGTGCCAGCAGTAAGGGGGGCTCTACTAATGAAAAACTGTTTTTT. Protein: CASSKGGSTNEKLFF. The variable domain in full, completed from reference TRBV28 and TRBJ1-4, reads DVKVTQSSRYLVKRTGEKVFLECVQDMDHENMFWYRQDPGLGLRLIYFSYDVKMKEKGDIPEGYSVSREKKERFSLILESASTNQTSMYLCASSKGGSTNEKLFFGSGTQLSVL.